This T cell receptor beta chain was recovered during a study of spatial heterogeneity in lung cancer. Germline CDR1 DFQATT, CDR2 SNEGSKA (reference sequence). This CDR3 is 15 amino acids long. V was cut by 3 bases and J by 5 bases, with 17 bases left in between. The presence of a unique molecular identifier marked each TCR cDNA molecule. TCRdb re-derived calls from the 5' RACE reads in MiXCR, one entry per CDR3 protein. Here the sample spans some 41,000 distinct CDR3 sequences, 6% to 7.5% being singletons. Regarding time point: sample taken at primary tumor resection. Researchers sequenced whole RNA taken from tumor, nontumor lung or frozen PBMC without sorting.

This sequence originates from a female donor with early-stage non-small cell lung cancer. The rearrangement links TRBV20-1 to TRBJ2-1, with D possibly being TRBD2 (5 bases). The source material was PBMCs, sampled at surgery. The CDR3 region is CSASSHGSTNNEQFF. The CDR3 DNA is TGCAGTGCTAGTTCCCATGGGAGTACCAACAATGAGCAGTTCTTC.